These 22 T cell receptor beta chains were all obtained from the same sample, sequenced in a study of esophageal squamous cell carcinoma under preoperative chemotherapy. TCRdb reprocessed the PCR reads with MiXCR, giving one entry per CDR3 protein. This sample has about 30,000 distinct CDR3 sequences, with about half found just once. Time point in this sample: before preoperative PTX-NDP chemotherapy. Sampling took place from a patient given preoperative chemotherapy. These receptors all stem from a human donor with esophageal squamous cell carcinoma. The donor label of this sample is uncertain.

This clonotype was recorded many times. This chain links TRBV6-5 with TRBJ2-3, with 7 bases aligning to TRBD1. J lost 7 bases, V lost 8 bases, and 12 bases had no gene match. CDR1 and CDR2 from the germline V gene are MNHEY and SVGAGI. The CDR3 loop spans 14 amino acids. Here the CDR3 reads CASRTGQNLNTQYF. For the CDR3, the DNA is TGTGCCAGCCGGACAGGCCAAAACCTTAATACGCAGTATTTT.

This clonotype showed up just once. The chain uses TRBV7-3 and TRBJ2-4, with 7 bases fitting TRBD2. The V gene's germline CDR1 is SGHTA and CDR2 FQGTGA. The CDR3 spans 17 residues. V shed 3 bases, J shed 13 bases, and the junction held 21 bases outside the gene matches. The CDR3 is CASSFIPGGGDQNTQYF. The CDR3 DNA reads as TGTGCCAGCAGCTTCATACCGGGGGGAGGTGACCAAAACACCCAGTACTTC.

V is TRBV6-5 and J is TRBJ2-3, with TRBD2 as a possible D gene (6 bases). The CDR3 runs to 15 residues. Per the germline V gene, CDR1 is MNHEY and CDR2 is SVGAGI. V was clipped by 3 bases and J by 3 bases, with 13 bases between them. CDR3: CASSYSGVGTDTQYF. DNA for the CDR3: TGTGCCAGCAGTTATTCGGGAGTGGGGACAGATACGCAGTATTTT.

This clonotype occurred many times. This chain uses TRBV7-2 with TRBJ2-1; 12 bases are a match to TRBD2. The J segment lost 6 bases and the V segment lost 1 base, leaving 7 bases of the junction unmatched. Per the germline V gene, CDR1 is SGHTA and CDR2 is FQGNSA. This CDR3 spans 17 amino acids. CDR3 sequence reads: CASSLDASGGALNEQFF. DNA of the CDR3: TGTGCCAGCAGCTTAGACGCTAGCGGGGGGGCCCTCAATGAGCAGTTCTTC.

With respect to this clonotype: The CDR3 does not end in the conserved phenylalanine or tryptophan, so this is likely a read error. The DNA is left out, because the CDR3 cannot be placed on it with certainty; the CDR3 is given as TCRdb lists it. This chain uses TRBV6-1 with TRBJ2-5. Germline V gene sequence: CDR1 MNHNS, CDR2 SASEGT. The CDR3 is 11 residues long, ends included. Here the CDR3 reads CASRVSASQHS.

This chain uses TRBV5-1 with TRBJ1-1; 7 bases are shared with TRBD1. Losses at the gene ends were 0 bases for V and 7 bases for J; bases not matched to a gene: 6. The germline V gene has CDR1 SGHRS and CDR2 YFSETQ. This CDR3 has 14 residues. The CDR3 region has the DNA TGCGCCAGCAGCTTGGACCCCGACAGGGATGAAGCTTTCTTT. Residues: CASSLDPDRDEAFF.

This chain joins TRBV7-2 and TRBJ2-2, with 9 bases identical to TRBD2. The DNA matches TRBJ2-3 better at its end, which makes the J call doubtful. The CDR3 sequence is 15 residues long. Germline assignment: CDR1 SGHTA and CDR2 FQGNSA. The CDR3 DNA is TGTGCCAGCAGCTTCCTAGCGGGAACGACCGGGACGCAGTATTTT. It yields the protein CASSFLAGTTGTQYF.

V and J are TRBV27 and TRBJ2-4; TRBD2 matches 8 bases. The CDR3 is made up of 19 amino acids. Germline CDR1 is MNHEY and CDR2 is SMNVEV (reference sequence). V shed 6 bases, J shed 0 bases, and the junction held 16 bases outside the gene matches. CDR3 coding DNA: TGTGCCAGCAGCAGCTGCCGCGTAGCGGGGCGGCGAGCCAAAAACATTCAGTACTTC. It translates to CASSSCRVAGRRAKNIQYF.

There are many counts of this clonotype. The CDR3 spells CASSYLGQGVDEQYF. Written as DNA, the CDR3 is TGTGCCAGCAGTTACTTGGGACAGGGGGTTGACGAGCAGTACTTC. The chain combines TRBV6-5 with TRBJ2-5; 11 positions match TRBD1. The DNA end is more similar to TRBJ2-7, so the J call may be wrong. Germline assignment: CDR1 MNHEY and CDR2 SVGAGI. CDR3 length: 15 residues.

Details on this clonotype: The CDR3 carries no conserved terminal phenylalanine or tryptophan, so it likely arises from a read error. The DNA is left out, because the CDR3 cannot be placed on it with certainty; the CDR3 is given as TCRdb lists it. CDR3 region: CASSLEGVTQLS. The chain has TRBV11-2 and TRBJ2-5. The CDR3 is 12 amino acids in total, end residues counted. Germline V CDR1 and CDR2: SGHAT, FQNNGV.

The V call is TRBV12-3 or TRBV12-4, the J call TRBJ2-5, with no clear D. The CDR3 totals 11 residues. Trimming shortened V by 1 base and J by 7 bases, and 4 bases separated the two germline ends. CDR3 nucleotide sequence: TGTGCCAGCAGTTTAGGCGGGACCCAGTACTTC. It encodes CASSLGGTQYF.

The chain combines TRBV7-4 with TRBJ2-3, with no clear D. The assigned J gene may be wrong: the sequence end matches TRBJ2-2 better. CDR1 and CDR2 (germline): SGHVT, SQSDAQ. The CDR3 runs 15 residues. CDR3 coding DNA: TGTGCCAGCAGCCGGAAGACTGCGAGCACCGATGCGCTGTTTTTT. As protein: CASSRKTASTDALFF.

This clonotype was recorded many times. V gene TRBV12-3 or TRBV12-4 combines with J gene TRBJ1-1, with D unclear. Trimming cost V 3 bases and J 1 base, with 6 bases left between them. This CDR3 comprises 13 residues. CDR3 coding DNA: TGTGCCAGCAGTTTGCGCAGGAACACTGAAGCTTTCTTT. This sequence encodes CASSLRRNTEAFF.

The chain couples TRBV7-8 to TRBJ2-1; D is perhaps TRBD1 (6 bases). The closer fit of TRBJ2-5 to the DNA end suggests the J call may be wrong. The CDR3 is made up of 20 amino acids. The germline CDR1 and CDR2 sequences are SGHVS and FQNEAQ. The CDR3 DNA reads as TGTGCCAGCAGCTTTCCAGATACCGGGACAAAGAGCACCGCAATACAGACCCAGTACTTC. Encoded protein: CASSFPDTGTKSTAIQTQYF.

The chain joins TRBV6-1 to TRBJ2-5, with 12 bases matching TRBD2. Matching the DNA end better, TRBJ2-1 makes the J call doubtful. The CDR3 has 17 residues. The V gene's germline CDR1 is MNHNS and CDR2 SASEGT. The CDR3 DNA follows: TGTGCCAGCAGTCGACGTACGGGACTAGCGGGCCAAGAGACCCAGTTCTTC. Residues: CASSRRTGLAGQETQFF.

This clonotype was detected a few times. The chain has TRBV6-5 and TRBJ2-3; D unresolved. Germline CDR1 reads MNHEY; CDR2 reads SVGAGI. The V end was cut by 3 bases, the J end by 3 bases, with 19 bases between. The CDR3 is made up of 17 amino acids. This chain's CDR3 is CASSYSYQELGTDTQYF. Written as DNA, the CDR3 is TGTGCCAGCAGTTATTCTTACCAAGAGTTAGGAACAGATACGCAGTATTTT.

The chain is built from TRBV7-8 and TRBJ2-4; the D is unclear. Trimming left V 3 bases short and J 12 bases short, with 21 bases between. Germline V gene data show CDR1 as SGHVS and CDR2 as FQNEAQ. There are 15 residues in the CDR3. CDR3 in DNA: TGTGCCAGCAGCTTGGACCAGTGGGCCAAAGACACTCAGTACTTC. Translated, it gives CASSLDQWAKDTQYF.

This clonotype was counted ten times or more. The chain combines TRBV27 with TRBJ2-3; 12 bases align to TRBD2. V gave up 5 bases and J gave up 7 bases; unmatched junction bases: 10. The V gene's germline CDR1 is MNHEY and CDR2 SMNVEV (reference sequence). The CDR3 consists of 16 residues. The CDR3 DNA follows: TGTGCCAGCAGTGCGTCTAGCGGGAGGGCCGTGTATACGCAGTATTTT. Its protein product is CASSASSGRAVYTQYF.

This clonotype was detected only a few times. V and J are TRBV5-6 and TRBJ2-1; 9 bases fit TRBD2. With V trimmed by 3 bases and J by 6 bases, 13 bases remained unmatched. CDR3 length equals 17 residues. CDR1 and CDR2 from the germline V gene are SGHDT and YYEEEE. As DNA, the CDR3 is TGTGCCAGCAGCTATATTTCTAGCGGGAAAGGGGGCAATGAGCAGTTCTTC. Translated: CASSYISSGKGGNEQFF.

As regards this clonotype: Its ends do not fully match the called genes, so a read error is possible. The chain carries TRBV7-6 and TRBJ2-5; 8 nucleotides agree with TRBD2. CDR3 length: 19 residues. CDR1 and CDR2 (germline): SGHVS, FNYEAQ. This CDR3 is CARSFYAAIAGGAKKTQYF. For the CDR3, the DNA is TGTGCCAGGAGTTTTTATGCGGCCATCGCGGGGGGTGCCAAAAAGACTCAGTACTTC.

The CDR3 region has the DNA TGTGCCAGCAGCTTACCCGGGACAGACAACACCGAGGCGCAGTATTTT. Amino acids: CASSLPGTDNTEAQYF. This sequence joins TRBV7-9 and TRBJ2-2; 7 bases line up with TRBD1. The end of the DNA is better explained by TRBJ2-3, so the J call may be wrong. The length of the CDR3 is 16 residues. Germline V lookup: CDR1 SEHNR, CDR2 FQNEAQ (reference sequence).

As concerns this clonotype: A junction end diverges from the germline sequence, so it may reflect a read error. This chain uses TRBV7-2 with TRBJ2-3, with TRBD2 identical over 8 bases. The CDR3 has 16 amino acids. CDR1 and CDR2 from the germline V gene are SGHTA and FQGNSA. This CDR3 reads CASRAPGGRATDTQYF. The CDR3 bases are TGTGCCAGCCGCGCACCGGGGGGGAGAGCGACAGATACGCAGTATTTC.